These 30 T cell receptor beta chains share one sample of origin, sequenced in a study of metastatic and nonmetastatic thyroid tumors. No patient had received any treatment before thyroid surgery. TCRdb reassembled clones from the PCR reads with MiXCR. This table holds about 25,000 clones, 10% to 15% found once. The sample consisted of blood. Receptors originate from a female donor with papillary thyroid cancer or a benign thyroid nodule (not recorded which). Some clones in this sample may be carry-over from other donors' samples.

This clone has at least ten counts. The CDR3 region is CASSRSGTRSYNEQFF. As DNA, the CDR3 is TGTGCCAGCAGCCGATCCGGGACTAGGTCCTACAATGAGCAGTTCTTC. The chain couples TRBV3-1 to TRBJ2-1; 8 nucleotides agree with TRBD2. The length of the CDR3 is 16 residues. V lost 4 bases to trimming and J lost 1 base; unmatched junction nucleotides: 6. In germline, CDR1 is LGHDT, CDR2 YNNKEL (reference sequence).

This clone was recorded at least ten times. The gene calls are TRBV18 and TRBJ2-7; D gene unclear. The ends were cut back, 2 bases at V and 5 bases at J, with 10 bases in the middle. This CDR3 is 13 amino acids long. Germline-derived CDR1 and CDR2 are KGHSH and LQKENI. CDR3 DNA sequence: TGTGCCAGCTCACCAGCGTTGATCGACGAGCAGTACTTC. Translation: CASSPALIDEQYF.

At least ten counts were recorded for this clone. The rearrangement uses TRBV27 and TRBJ2-7; D may be TRBD2 (6 bases). CDR3 length: 15 amino acids. Trimming took off 6 bases at V and 1 base at J, with 16 bases between the two ends. CDR1 is MNHEY and CDR2 is SMNVEV in the germline V gene (reference sequence). The CDR3 protein is CASSPLGTPSYEQYF. As DNA, the CDR3 is TGTGCCAGCAGCCCCCTGGGGACTCCTTCCTACGAGCAGTACTTC.

This clone was found a few times. The gene calls are TRBV19 and TRBJ2-7; 9 positions match TRBD2. The CDR3 spans 17 residues. V shed 10 bases, J shed 0 bases, and the junction held 16 bases outside the gene matches. Germline V gives CDR1 LNHDA, CDR2 SQIVND (reference sequence). CDR3 loop: CANSSSTSSGASYEQYF. DNA of the CDR3: TGTGCCAATAGCAGCTCCACCTCTAGCGGGGCCTCCTACGAGCAGTACTTC.

This clone was seen ten or more times. V gene TRBV4-1 combines with J gene TRBJ2-2; perhaps TRBD2 as D (6 bases). The CDR3 has 15 amino acids. Germline CDR1 MGHRA, CDR2 YSYEKL. Deletions cut 0 bases from V and 4 bases from J, with 9 bases between. The CDR3 region has the DNA TGCGCCAGCAGCCAAGATCGGGGAGGCACCGGGGAGCTGTTTTTT. Amino acid sequence: CASSQDRGGTGELFF.

The J gene is TRBJ2-2, the V gene TRBV9, with a tentative D call TRBD2 (6 bases). The CDR3 extends over 15 amino acids. Trimming left V 0 bases short and J 1 base short, with 7 bases between. Looked up from germline, CDR1 is SGDLS and CDR2 is YYNGEE. This chain's CDR3 is CASSVVAVNTGELFF. The CDR3 DNA is TGTGCCAGCAGCGTAGTAGCGGTGAACACCGGGGAGCTGTTTTTT.

This clone occurred many times. This chain joins TRBV27 and TRBJ2-3; 7 bases agree with TRBD1. CDR1 is MNHEY and CDR2 is SMNVEV in the germline V gene (reference sequence). The V gene end was trimmed by 2 bases and the J gene end by 0 bases; junction bases not matched to a gene: 8. This CDR3 contains 17 residues. The CDR3 nucleotides read TGTGCCAGCAGTTTAAATTGGGACAGAACTAGCACAGATACGCAGTATTTT. Translation: CASSLNWDRTSTDTQYF.

This clone occurred many times. This chain joins TRBV20-1 and TRBJ2-3; a weak D match, TRBD1 (5 bases). The CDR3 is made up of 16 amino acids. Deletions cut 1 base from V and 6 bases from J, with 20 bases between. Germline V gene data show CDR1 as DFQATT and CDR2 as SNEGSKA (reference sequence). This CDR3 is CSARAHGSGLTDTQYF. The DNA for the CDR3 is TGCAGTGCTAGAGCGCATGGTTCAGGGCTTACGGATACGCAGTATTTT.

The sample holds many counts of this clone. The chain links TRBV10-1 to TRBJ1-1, with D perhaps matching TRBD1 (6 bases). CDR1 is WNHNN, CDR2 SYGVQD, per germline (reference sequence). The CDR3 extends over 18 amino acids. V was cut by 0 bases and J by 3 bases, with 20 bases left in between. CDR3 nucleotides: TGCGCCAGCAGTGAGTCCGGGGGGGGGGGCGTCCCGGACACTGAAGCTTTCTTT. Amino acids: CASSESGGGGVPDTEAFF.

On this clone: Without the conserved terminal phenylalanine or tryptophan, this CDR3 likely stems from a read error. V is TRBV7-2 and J is TRBJ2-1; 8 positions agree with TRBD2. Trimming at V came to 2 bases and at J to 8 bases, leaving 8 bases not matched to a gene. CDR3 length: 15 amino acids. Germline V gives CDR1 SGHTA, CDR2 FQGNSA. CDR3 region: CASSLSLAGSHEQFI. The CDR3 bases are TGTGCCAGCAGCTTAAGCCTAGCGGGCTCCCATGAGCAGTTCATC.

This clone came up many times. The chain combines TRBV19 with TRBJ1-1; no reliable D call. Germline-derived CDR1 and CDR2 are LNHDA and SQIVND (reference sequence). V lost 2 bases and J lost 3, with 7 bases in between. CDR3 size: 13 residues. In DNA form, the CDR3 reads TGTGCCAGTAGTATAATAATACACACTGAAGCTTTCTTT. Protein: CASSIIIHTEAFF.

The table lists this clone with a few counts. Possible read error: a much larger clone is one base away. The chain is built from TRBV2 and TRBJ2-5; D is ambiguous. Per the germline V gene, CDR1 is SNHLY and CDR2 is FYNNEI. V shed 10 bases and J shed 1 base, with 4 bases lying between them. This CDR3 is built from 10 residues. The CDR3 DNA follows: TGTGCCATTGGCCAAGAGACCCAGTACTTC. This gives the protein CAIGQETQYF.

This clone has ten or more counts. The chain links TRBV29-1 to TRBJ1-2; 7 bases line up with TRBD1. The CDR3 runs 14 residues. Germline V gene sequence: CDR1 SQVTM, CDR2 ANQGSEA. The V gene end was trimmed by 4 bases and the J gene end by 3 bases; junction bases not matched to a gene: 8. CDR3 protein: CSVALGTDYYGYTF. The CDR3, as DNA: TGCAGCGTTGCTCTTGGGACAGATTACTATGGCTACACCTTC.

In its sample, this clone was seen many times. The chain uses TRBV14 and TRBJ2-7; the D gene is possibly TRBD1 (5 bases). Germline V lookup: CDR1 SGHDN, CDR2 FVKESK. Trimming shortened V by 5 bases and J by 4 bases, and 18 bases separated the two germline ends. CDR3 size: 15 residues. The CDR3 sequence is CASSAAVAGKYEQYF. The CDR3, as DNA: TGTGCCAGCAGCGCGGCTGTGGCAGGGAAGTACGAGCAGTACTTC.

There are many counts of this clone. The rearrangement links TRBV5-1 to TRBJ1-2; D unclear. V lost 2 bases and J lost 5, with 19 bases in between. CDR1 is SGHRS, CDR2 YFSETQ, per germline. This CDR3 is built from 16 residues. CDR3: CASSLLPGPPGYGYTF. CDR3 DNA sequence: TGCGCCAGCAGCTTATTACCGGGCCCCCCGGGGTATGGCTACACCTTC.

This clone was picked up many times. This clone may be a read error of a much larger clone one base away. The genes are TRBV6-1 and TRBJ2-7; 8 bases fit TRBD1. CDR1 and CDR2 from the germline V gene are MNHNS and SASEGT. The CDR3 has 11 amino acids. J gave up 4 bases and V 11 bases, and 4 bases lay outside the gene matches. DNA of the CDR3: TGTGCCGGCCAGGGGGCTTACGAGCAGTACTTC. This codes for CAGQGAYEQYF.

This clone occurred a few times. J is TRBJ1-3 and V is TRBV2; maybe TRBD1 (5 bases). Deletions cut 10 bases from V and 1 base from J, with 11 bases between. The CDR3 totals 13 residues. Germline loops: CDR1 SNHLY, CDR2 FYNNEI. CDR3 loop: CATGTESGNTIYF. The CDR3 nucleotides are TGTGCCACCGGGACCGAATCTGGAAACACCATATATTTT.

This clone was counted many times. V usage is TRBV5-1 and J usage is TRBJ2-7; D perhaps matches TRBD1 (7 bases). There are 14 residues in the CDR3. CDR1 SGHRS and CDR2 YFSETQ come from the germline V gene. Trimming left V 5 bases short and J 5 bases short, with 17 bases between. The CDR3 is CASSSGGLYDEQYF. CDR3 bases: TGCGCCAGCAGTTCAGGGGGACTTTACGACGAGCAGTACTTC.

Ten or more counts support this clone. This chain uses TRBV19 with TRBJ2-1, with D perhaps TRBD2 (5 bases). The CDR3 contains 14 residues. Germline lookup yields CDR1 LNHDA and CDR2 SQIVND (reference sequence). Deletions cut 3 bases from V and 7 bases from J, with 13 bases between. Written as DNA, the CDR3 is TGTGCCAGTAGTATCTGGAGGCCGGATAATGAGCAGTTCTTC. Translated, it gives CASSIWRPDNEQFF.

This clone was observed many times. The V call is TRBV27, the J call TRBJ2-7; tentatively, D is TRBD2 (6 bases). The CDR3 is 13 residues long. Germline lookup yields CDR1 MNHEY and CDR2 SMNVEV (reference sequence). The V gene lost 7 bases and the J gene lost 0 bases, with 10 bases spanning the gap. CDR3 DNA sequence: TGTGCCAGCAAACGGGGGAGCTCCTACGAGCAGTACTTC. Its translation is CASKRGSSYEQYF.

This clone was detected ten times or more. The rearrangement joins TRBV20-1 to TRBJ2-1; 10 positions match TRBD2. Germline V gives CDR1 DFQATT, CDR2 SNEGSKA (reference sequence). This CDR3 is built from 17 residues. J gave up 1 base and V 1 base, and 7 bases lay outside the gene matches. CDR3 residues: CSARGLPSGRSYNEQFF. In nucleotides, the CDR3 is TGCAGTGCTAGAGGTCTCCCTAGCGGGAGATCCTACAATGAGCAGTTCTTC.

This clone was counted at least ten times. The gene calls are TRBV6-1 and TRBJ2-1; TRBD2 might be the D (6 bases). The CDR3 length is 15 residues. Trimming left V 7 bases short and J 7 bases short, with 20 bases between. The germline V gene encodes CDR1 MNHNS and CDR2 SASEGT. The CDR3 sequence: CASNQRAPTWNEQFF. The DNA of the CDR3 is TGTGCCAGCAACCAGCGGGCCCCAACCTGGAATGAGCAGTTCTTC.

This clone was recorded at least ten times. The chain carries TRBV7-2 and TRBJ2-1, with TRBD2 identical over 12 bases. CDR3 length equals 15 residues. The trim removed 5 bases at V and 9 bases at J, leaving 8 bases unmatched. The germline V gene has CDR1 SGHTA and CDR2 FQGNSA. The CDR3 sequence is CASSVTSGSGIEQFF. CDR3 coding DNA: TGTGCCAGCAGCGTGACTAGCGGGAGCGGGATTGAGCAGTTCTTC.

This clone was observed at least ten times. The chain combines TRBV19 with TRBJ2-5; D unclear. Germline V CDR1 and CDR2: LNHDA, SQIVND (reference sequence). There are 11 residues in the CDR3. The ends were cut back, 5 bases at V and 2 bases at J, with 3 bases in the middle. CDR3 nucleotides: TGTGCCAGTAGTGTTCAAGAGACCCAGTACTTC. Amino acids: CASSVQETQYF.

This clone was seen a few times. Likely a read error: the CDR3 ends without its conserved phenylalanine or tryptophan. This chain joins TRBV6-2 or TRBV6-3 and TRBJ2-2; no definite D call. Germline assignment: CDR1 MNHEY and CDR2 SVGEGT. The CDR3 is 13 residues long. V lost 6 bases and J 1 base, leaving 6 bases between the germline ends. The CDR3 nucleotides are TGTGCCAGCAGGCAGGTGAACACCGGGGAGCTGTTTTCT. Translation gives CASRQVNTGELFS.

This clone was seen at least ten times. The chain's CDR3 is CASSAGVGSYEQYF. In nucleotides, the CDR3 is TGTGCCAGCAGTGCGGGAGTTGGTTCCTACGAGCAGTACTTC. The chain links TRBV27 to TRBJ2-7, with 7 bases that match TRBD2. The CDR3 covers 14 residues. Germline loops: CDR1 MNHEY, CDR2 SMNVEV (reference sequence). V gave up 5 bases and J gave up 1 base; unmatched junction bases: 5.

This clone was seen repeatedly, ten times or more. V gene TRBV6-1 combines with J gene TRBJ2-1; 10 bases are a match to TRBD2. This CDR3 contains 13 residues. The V gene's germline CDR1 is MNHNS and CDR2 SASEGT. V lost 6 bases to trimming and J lost 4 bases; unmatched junction nucleotides: 0. CDR3: CASRLAGYNEQFF. Written as DNA, the CDR3 is TGTGCCAGCAGACTAGCGGGGTACAATGAGCAGTTCTTC.

This clone was found many times. The gene calls are TRBV6-1 and TRBJ1-1; D possibly corresponds to TRBD1 (6 bases). This CDR3 has 12 residues. From germline, CDR1 is MNHNS and CDR2 SASEGT. Trimming pared 7 bases from V and 5 bases from J, leaving 11 bases between. The CDR3 region has the DNA TGTGCCAGCACGGGAAGGGGGACTGAAGCTTTCTTT. Translation gives CASTGRGTEAFF.

In this sample, this clone turned up many times. This sequence joins TRBV5-1 and TRBJ2-7, with D uncertain. The germline gives CDR1 SGHRS, CDR2 YFSETQ. V lost 2 bases and J lost 0, with 9 bases in between. This CDR3 has 14 residues. CDR3 coding DNA: TGCGCCAGCAGCTTCGGATACAGCTCCTACGAGCAGTACTTC. It encodes CASSFGYSSYEQYF.

This clone has a count of ten or more. The chain is built from TRBV7-9 and TRBJ2-7, with D possibly TRBD1 on 5 matching bases. The length of the CDR3 is 13 residues. Looked up from germline, CDR1 is SEHNR and CDR2 is FQNEAQ (reference sequence). Trimming shortened V by 5 bases and J by 4 bases, and 12 bases separated the two germline ends. The CDR3 region has the DNA TGTGCCAGCAGCGCAGGGTATAGGTACGAGCAGTACTTC. Its translation: CASSAGYRYEQYF.